This T cell receptor beta chain was found in a study of T cell clusters in autoimmune cytopenias. TRB rearrangements were amplified by touch-down multiplex PCR with mixed TRB-A/B primers. TCRdb reanalyzed the multiplex PCR reads, giving one entry per CDR3 protein sequence and no DNA. This specimen shows fewer than 10,000 distinct CDR3 sequences; the ten leading clones hold 7% to 10%. There are 16 residues in the CDR3. CDR1 and CDR2 from the germline V gene are SGHNT and YYREEE (reference sequence). Some 40,000 genome equivalents of blood DNA were amplified for TRB. The sequencing input was peripheral blood. V is TRBV5-4 and J is TRBJ2-1; TCRdb reports TRBD1, a call that lacks DNA to check it against. The TCR was taken from a human donor with an autoimmune cytopenia or autoimmune hepatitis (not recorded which). The CDR3 sequence: CASSFTGQGRINEQFF.